The entry that follows covers one T cell receptor beta chain sequence. These data originate in a study of blood T cell repertoires in COVID-19. About the research overall: Sources were T cells, B-cell-depleted T cells, or PBMCs; the material itself was cDNA or gDNA.

Authors' methods: Cell counts per sample came from amplifying reference gene primers. TCRdb's copy holds only in-frame clones and misses some; the assay was immunoSEQ multiplex PCR. The DNA was the basis for D and trimming; V, J and clone size are from that table. Of some 150,000 clones listed, 65% to 90% are singletons. The receptor's source is a man aged 45 to 65 who had recovered from COVID-19. Material: PBMCs or T cells enriched from blood (not recorded which).

Here the CDR3 DNA reads TGTGCCAGCAGCTTAGCGCTAGAGCGGACCTATGGCTACACCTTC. Amino acid sequence: CASSLALERTYGYTF. The V call is TRBV11-2, the J call TRBJ1-2; the D is unclear. V was pared by 1 base and J by 4 bases, with 13 bases between. This CDR3 has 15 amino acids. Per the germline V gene, CDR1 is SGHAT and CDR2 is FQNNGV.